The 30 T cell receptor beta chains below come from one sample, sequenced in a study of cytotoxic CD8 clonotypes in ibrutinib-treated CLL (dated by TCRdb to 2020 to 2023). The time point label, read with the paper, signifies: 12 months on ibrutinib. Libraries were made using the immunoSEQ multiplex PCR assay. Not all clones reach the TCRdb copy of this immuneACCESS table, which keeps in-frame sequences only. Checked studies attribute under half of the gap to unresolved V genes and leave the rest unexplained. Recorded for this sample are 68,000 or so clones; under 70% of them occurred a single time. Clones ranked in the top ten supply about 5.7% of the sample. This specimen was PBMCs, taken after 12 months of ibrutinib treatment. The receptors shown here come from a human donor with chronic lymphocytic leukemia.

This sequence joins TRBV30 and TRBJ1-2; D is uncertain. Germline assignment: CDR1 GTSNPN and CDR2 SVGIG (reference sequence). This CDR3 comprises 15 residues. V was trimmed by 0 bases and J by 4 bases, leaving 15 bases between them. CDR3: CAWSVLSLPLYGYTF. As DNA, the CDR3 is TGTGCCTGGAGTGTACTTAGCTTACCCCTCTATGGCTACACCTTC.

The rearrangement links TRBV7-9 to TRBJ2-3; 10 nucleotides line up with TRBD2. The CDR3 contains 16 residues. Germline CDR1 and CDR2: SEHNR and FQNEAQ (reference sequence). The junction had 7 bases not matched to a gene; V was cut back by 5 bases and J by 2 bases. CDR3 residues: CASSESAGGLTDTQYF. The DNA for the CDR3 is TGTGCCAGCAGCGAATCAGCGGGGGGGCTCACAGATACGCAGTATTTT.

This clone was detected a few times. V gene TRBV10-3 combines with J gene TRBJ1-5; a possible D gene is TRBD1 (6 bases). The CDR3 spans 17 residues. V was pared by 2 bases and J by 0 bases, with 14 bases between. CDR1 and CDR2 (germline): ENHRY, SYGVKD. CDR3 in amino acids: CAISETGFGYSNQPQHF. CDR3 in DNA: TGTGCCATCAGTGAGACAGGGTTCGGGTATAGCAATCAGCCCCAGCATTTT.

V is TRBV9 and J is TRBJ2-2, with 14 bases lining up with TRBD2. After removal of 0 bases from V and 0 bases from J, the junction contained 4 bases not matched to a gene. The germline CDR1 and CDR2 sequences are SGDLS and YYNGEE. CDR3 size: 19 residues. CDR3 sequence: CASSVARTSGGPNTGELFF. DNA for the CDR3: TGTGCCAGCAGCGTAGCTCGGACTAGCGGGGGGCCGAACACCGGGGAGCTGTTTTTT.

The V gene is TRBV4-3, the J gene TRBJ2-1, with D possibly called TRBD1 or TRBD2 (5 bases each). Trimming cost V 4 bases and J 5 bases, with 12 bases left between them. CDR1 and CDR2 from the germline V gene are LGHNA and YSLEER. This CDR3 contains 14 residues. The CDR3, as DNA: TGCGCCAGCAGCCTACTAGGGGACCACAATGAGCAGTTCTTC. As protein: CASSLLGDHNEQFF.

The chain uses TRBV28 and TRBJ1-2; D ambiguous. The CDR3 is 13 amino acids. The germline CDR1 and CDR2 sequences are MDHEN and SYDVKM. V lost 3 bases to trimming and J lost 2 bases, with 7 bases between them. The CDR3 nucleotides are TGTGCCAGCAGTTTGCAGCGAAACTATGGCTACACCTTC. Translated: CASSLQRNYGYTF.

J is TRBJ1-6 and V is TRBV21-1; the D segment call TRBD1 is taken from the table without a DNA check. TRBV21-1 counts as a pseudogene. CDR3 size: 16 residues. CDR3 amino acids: CASSITRGQSNSPLHF. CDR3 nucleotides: TGTGCCAGCAGCATAACCCGAGGACAGAGCAATTCACCCCTCCACTTT.

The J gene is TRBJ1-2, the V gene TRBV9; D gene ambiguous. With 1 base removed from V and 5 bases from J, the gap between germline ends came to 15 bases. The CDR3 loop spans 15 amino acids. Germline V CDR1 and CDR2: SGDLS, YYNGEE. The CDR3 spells CASSVNGKGEYGYTF. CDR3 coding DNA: TGTGCCAGCAGCGTAAACGGGAAGGGAGAGTATGGCTACACCTTC.

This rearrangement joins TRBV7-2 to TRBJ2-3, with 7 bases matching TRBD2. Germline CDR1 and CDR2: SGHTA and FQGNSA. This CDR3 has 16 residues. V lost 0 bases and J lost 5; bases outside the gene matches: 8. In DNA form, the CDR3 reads TGTGCCAGCAGCTTAGCCGCCGGGAGGTGGCGAGATACGCAGTATTTT. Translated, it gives CASSLAAGRWRDTQYF.

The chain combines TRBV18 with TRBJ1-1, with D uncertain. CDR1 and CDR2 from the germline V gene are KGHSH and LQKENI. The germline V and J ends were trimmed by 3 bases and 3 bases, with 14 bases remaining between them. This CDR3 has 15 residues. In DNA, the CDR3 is TGTGCCAGCTCACCCCGAAGGAGTTGGGACACTGAAGCTTTCTTT. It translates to CASSPRRSWDTEAFF. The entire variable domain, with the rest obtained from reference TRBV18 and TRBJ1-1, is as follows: NAGVMQNPRHLVRRRGQEARLRCSPMKGHSHVYWYRQLPEEGLKFMVYLQKENIIDESGMPKERFSAEFPKEGPSILRIQQVVRGDSAAYFCASSPRRSWDTEAFFGQGTRLTVV.

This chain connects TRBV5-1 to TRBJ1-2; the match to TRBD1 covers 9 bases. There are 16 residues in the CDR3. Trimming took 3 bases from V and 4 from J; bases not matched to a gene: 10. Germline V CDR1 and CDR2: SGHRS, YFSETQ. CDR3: CASSSDPGTGTYGYTF. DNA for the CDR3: TGCGCCAGCAGCTCCGACCCCGGGACAGGGACCTATGGCTACACCTTC.

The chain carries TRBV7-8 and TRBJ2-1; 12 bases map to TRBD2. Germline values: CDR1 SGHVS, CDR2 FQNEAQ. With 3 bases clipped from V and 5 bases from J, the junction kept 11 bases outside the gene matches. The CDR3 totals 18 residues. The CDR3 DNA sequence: TGTGCCAGCAGCTTTTCTAGCGGGGGGGTTATACCCGACAATGAGCAGTTCTTC. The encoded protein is CASSFSSGGVIPDNEQFF.

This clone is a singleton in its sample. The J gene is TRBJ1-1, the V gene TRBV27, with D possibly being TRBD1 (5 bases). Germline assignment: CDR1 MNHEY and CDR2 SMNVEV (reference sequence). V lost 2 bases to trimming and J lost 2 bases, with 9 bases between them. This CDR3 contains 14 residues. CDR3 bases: TGTGCCAGCAGTTTAGTAGGGGAAAACACTGAAGCTTTCTTT. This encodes CASSLVGENTEAFF.

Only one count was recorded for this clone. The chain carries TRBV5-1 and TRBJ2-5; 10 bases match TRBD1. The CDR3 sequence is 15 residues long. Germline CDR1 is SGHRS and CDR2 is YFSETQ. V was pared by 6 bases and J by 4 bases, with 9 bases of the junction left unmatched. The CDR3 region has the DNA TGCGCCAGCACACCGACAGGGGGCATGCGAGAGACCCAGTACTTC. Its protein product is CASTPTGGMRETQYF.

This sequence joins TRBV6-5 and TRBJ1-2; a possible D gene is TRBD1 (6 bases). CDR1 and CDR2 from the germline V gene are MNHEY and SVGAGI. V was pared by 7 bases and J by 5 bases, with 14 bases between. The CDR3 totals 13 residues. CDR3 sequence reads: CASTARQAYGYTF. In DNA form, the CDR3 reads TGTGCCAGCACCGCCCGACAGGCTTATGGCTACACCTTC.

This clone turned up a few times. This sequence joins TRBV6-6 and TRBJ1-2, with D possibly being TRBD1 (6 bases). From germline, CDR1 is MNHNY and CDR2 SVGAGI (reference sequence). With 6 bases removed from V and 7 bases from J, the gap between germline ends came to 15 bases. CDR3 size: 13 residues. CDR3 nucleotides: TGTGCCAGCAGAAATTCAGGGGAATCTGGCTACACCTTC. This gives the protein CASRNSGESGYTF.

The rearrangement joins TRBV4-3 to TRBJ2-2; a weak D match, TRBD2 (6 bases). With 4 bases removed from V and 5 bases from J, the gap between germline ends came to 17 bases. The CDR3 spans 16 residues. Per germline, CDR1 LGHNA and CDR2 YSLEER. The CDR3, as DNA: TGCGCCAGCAGCCCCGGGACTCTCTCGGGTACCGGGGAGCTGTTTTTT. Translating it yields CASSPGTLSGTGELFF.

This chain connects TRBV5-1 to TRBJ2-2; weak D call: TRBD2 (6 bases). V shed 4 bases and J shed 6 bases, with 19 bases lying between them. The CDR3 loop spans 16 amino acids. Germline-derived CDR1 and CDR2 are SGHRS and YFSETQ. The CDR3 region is CASSQQAVRGPGELFF. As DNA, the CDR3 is TGCGCCAGCAGCCAGCAGGCAGTGCGGGGTCCCGGGGAGCTGTTTTTT.

In DNA form, the CDR3 reads TGTGCCTGGAGTGTACCGGGCCCGGCGAGAGGAAACACCATATATTTT. Translation: CAWSVPGPARGNTIYF. The chain couples TRBV30 to TRBJ1-3; no definite D call. The germline gives CDR1 GTSNPN, CDR2 SVGIG (reference sequence). Trimming removed 0 bases at V and 4 bases at J, with 16 bases between. CDR3 length: 16 residues.

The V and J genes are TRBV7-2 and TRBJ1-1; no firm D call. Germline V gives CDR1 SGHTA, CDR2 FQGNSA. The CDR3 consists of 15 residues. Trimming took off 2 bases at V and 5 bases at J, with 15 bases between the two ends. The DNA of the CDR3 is TGTGCCAGCAGCTTACCCCGAGGAGGAACTACTGAAGCTTTCTTT. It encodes CASSLPRGGTTEAFF.

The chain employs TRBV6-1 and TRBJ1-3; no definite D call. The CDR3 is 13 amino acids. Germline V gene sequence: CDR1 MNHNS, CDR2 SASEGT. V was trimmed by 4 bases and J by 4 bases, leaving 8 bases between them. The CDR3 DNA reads TGTGCCAGCAGTGTTATTTCGGGAAACACCATATATTTT. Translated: CASSVISGNTIYF.

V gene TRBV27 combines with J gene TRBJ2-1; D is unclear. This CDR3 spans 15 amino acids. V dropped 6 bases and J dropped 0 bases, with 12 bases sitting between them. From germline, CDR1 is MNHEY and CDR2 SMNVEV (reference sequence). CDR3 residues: CASRSQLSSYNEQFF. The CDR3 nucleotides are TGTGCCAGCAGATCACAGCTGAGCTCCTACAATGAGCAGTTCTTC.

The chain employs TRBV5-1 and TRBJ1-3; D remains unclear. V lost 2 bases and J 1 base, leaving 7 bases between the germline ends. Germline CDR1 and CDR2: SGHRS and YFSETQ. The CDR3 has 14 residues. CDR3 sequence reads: CASSLTISGNTIYF. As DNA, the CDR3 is TGCGCCAGCAGCTTAACCATATCTGGAAACACCATATATTTT.

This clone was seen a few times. CDR3 region: CASSRGTGDYGYTF. CDR3 nucleotides: TGTGCCAGCAGTAGGGGGACAGGGGACTATGGCTACACCTTC. The chain employs TRBV2 and TRBJ1-2; 10 bases align to TRBD1. CDR1 is SNHLY, CDR2 FYNNEI, per germline. Trimming removed 5 bases from V and 3 bases from J; junction bases left unmatched: 3. This CDR3 comprises 14 residues.

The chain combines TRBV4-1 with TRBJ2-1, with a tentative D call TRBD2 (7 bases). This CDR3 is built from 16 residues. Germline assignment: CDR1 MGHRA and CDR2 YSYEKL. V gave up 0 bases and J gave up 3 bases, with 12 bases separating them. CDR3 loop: CASSQDPGGLYNEQFF. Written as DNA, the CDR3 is TGCGCCAGCAGCCAAGACCCGGGGGGCCTCTACAATGAGCAGTTCTTC.

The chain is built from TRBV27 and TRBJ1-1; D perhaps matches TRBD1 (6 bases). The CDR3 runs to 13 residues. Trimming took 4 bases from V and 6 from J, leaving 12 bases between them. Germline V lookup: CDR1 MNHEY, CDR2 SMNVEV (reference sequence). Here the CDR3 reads CASSSSGVPEAFF. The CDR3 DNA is TGTGCCAGCAGTTCTTCAGGGGTCCCTGAAGCTTTCTTT.

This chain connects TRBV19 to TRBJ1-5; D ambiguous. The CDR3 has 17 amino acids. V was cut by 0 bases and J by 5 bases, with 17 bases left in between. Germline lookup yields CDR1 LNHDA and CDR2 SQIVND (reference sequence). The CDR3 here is CASSIEGFSIRYQPQHF. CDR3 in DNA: TGTGCCAGTAGTATAGAGGGGTTTTCGATAAGGTATCAGCCCCAGCATTTT.

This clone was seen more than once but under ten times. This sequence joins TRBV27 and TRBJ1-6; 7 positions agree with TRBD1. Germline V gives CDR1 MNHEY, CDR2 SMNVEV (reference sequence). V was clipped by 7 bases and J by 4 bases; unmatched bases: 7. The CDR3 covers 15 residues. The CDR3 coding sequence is TGTGCCAGCAAAAACCGGGACAGATATAATTCACCCCTCCACTTT. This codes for CASKNRDRYNSPLHF.

The CDR3 DNA reads TGTGCCAGCAGCTTAGGGGCTTGGGCTTCCCACGCGAACACCGGGGAGCTGTTTTTT. Amino acids: CASSLGAWASHANTGELFF. This chain joins TRBV7-7 and TRBJ2-2; no reliable D call. The CDR3 has 19 amino acids. Trimming took off 1 base at V and 0 bases at J, with 18 bases between the two ends. The germline V gene has CDR1 SSHAT and CDR2 FNYEAQ (reference sequence).

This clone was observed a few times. The CDR3 spells CASSHKAGTASYEQYF. CDR3 DNA sequence: TGCGCCAGCAGCCATAAAGCCGGGACAGCCTCCTACGAGCAGTACTTC. The chain has TRBV4-1 and TRBJ2-7, with 7 positions matching TRBD1. The J segment lost 0 bases and the V segment lost 3 bases, leaving 8 bases of the junction unmatched. CDR3 length: 16 residues. Germline CDR1 and CDR2: MGHRA and YSYEKL.